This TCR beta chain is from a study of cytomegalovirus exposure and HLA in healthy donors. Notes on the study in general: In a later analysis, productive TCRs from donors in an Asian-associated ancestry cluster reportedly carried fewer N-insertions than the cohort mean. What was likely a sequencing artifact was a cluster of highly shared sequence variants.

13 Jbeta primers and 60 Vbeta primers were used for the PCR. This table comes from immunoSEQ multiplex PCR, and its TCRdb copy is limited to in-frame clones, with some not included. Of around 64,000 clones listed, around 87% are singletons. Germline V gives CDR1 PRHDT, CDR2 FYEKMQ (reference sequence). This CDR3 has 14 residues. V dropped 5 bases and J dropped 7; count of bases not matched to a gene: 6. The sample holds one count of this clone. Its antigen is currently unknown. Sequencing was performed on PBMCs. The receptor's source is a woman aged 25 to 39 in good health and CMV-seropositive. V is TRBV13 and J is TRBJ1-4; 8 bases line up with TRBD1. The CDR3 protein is CASSRTGLSEKLFF. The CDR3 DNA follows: TGTGCCAGCAGCAGGACAGGGCTGTCTGAAAAACTGTTTTTT.